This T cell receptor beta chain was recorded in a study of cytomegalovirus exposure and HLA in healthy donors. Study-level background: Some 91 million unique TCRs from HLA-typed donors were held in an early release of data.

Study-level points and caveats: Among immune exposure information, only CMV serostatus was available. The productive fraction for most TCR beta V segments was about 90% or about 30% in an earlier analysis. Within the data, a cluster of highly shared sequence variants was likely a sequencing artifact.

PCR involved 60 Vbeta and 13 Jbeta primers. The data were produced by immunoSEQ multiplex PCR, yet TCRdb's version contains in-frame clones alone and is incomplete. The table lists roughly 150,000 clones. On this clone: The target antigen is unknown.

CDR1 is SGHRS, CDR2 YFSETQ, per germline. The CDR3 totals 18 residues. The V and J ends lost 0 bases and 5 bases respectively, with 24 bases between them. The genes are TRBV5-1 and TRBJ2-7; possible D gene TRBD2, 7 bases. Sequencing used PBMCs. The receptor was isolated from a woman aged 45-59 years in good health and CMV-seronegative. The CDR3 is CASSLVRGDTTTVHEQYF. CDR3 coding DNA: TGCGCCAGCAGCTTGGTTCGGGGGGACACGACCACTGTCCACGAGCAGTACTTC. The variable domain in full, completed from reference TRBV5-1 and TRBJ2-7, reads KAGVTQTPRYLIKTRGQQVTLSCSPISGHRSVSWYQQTPGQGLQFLFEYFSETQRNKGNFPGRFSGRQFSNSRSEMNVSTLELGDSALYLCASSLVRGDTTTVHEQYFGPGTRLTVT.